Listed here are 17 T cell receptor beta chains from one sample, sequenced in a study of blood T cell repertoires in COVID-19. Method: immunoSEQ multiplex PCR; TCRdb's copy keeps in-frame clones and lacks some. This table has about 670,000 clones, about 90% appearing once. The sequencing input was peripheral blood. These receptors were collected from a young woman with acute or convalescent COVID-19.

The genes are TRBV5-5 and TRBJ1-2; the D gene is possibly TRBD1 (5 bases). The CDR3 extends over 13 amino acids. V lost 5 bases to trimming and J lost 6 bases, with 14 bases between them. Germline assignment: CDR1 SGHKS and CDR2 YYEKEE (reference sequence). The CDR3 reads CASSSGGPHGYTF. Written as DNA, the CDR3 is TGTGCCAGCAGTTCGGGGGGTCCTCATGGCTACACCTTC. Looking up the rest from reference TRBV5-5 and TRBJ1-2 gives the full variable domain: DAGVTQSPTHLIKTRGQQVTLRCSPISGHKSVSWYQQVLGQGPQFIFQYYEKEERGRGNFPDRFSARQFPNYSSELNVNALLLGDSALYLCASSSGGPHGYTFGSGTRLTVV.

In this sample, this clone turned up once. This chain's CDR3 is CASSKIEQWFGGEQYF. The DNA for the CDR3 is TGTGCCAGCAGCAAAATAGAACAGTGGTTCGGTGGCGAGCAGTACTTC. The rearrangement uses TRBV21-1 and TRBJ2-7; the table's D gene call, TRBD1, was not cross checked with the DNA. TRBV21-1 represents a pseudogene. The CDR3 is made up of 16 amino acids.

Here the CDR3 reads CASTPEEGIYGYTF. CDR3 sequence (DNA): TGTGCCAGCACCCCTGAGGAGGGGATCTATGGCTACACCTTC. The V gene is TRBV6-5, the J gene TRBJ1-2; a possible D gene is TRBD1 (5 bases). The CDR3 has 14 residues. Trimming cost V 7 bases and J 4 bases, with 16 bases left between them. Germline CDR1 and CDR2: MNHEY and SVGAGI.

The chain has TRBV7-2 and TRBJ1-1; D may be TRBD1 (6 bases). CDR3 length: 13 amino acids. V dropped 5 bases and J dropped 8 bases, with 15 bases sitting between them. Looked up from germline, CDR1 is SGHTA and CDR2 is FQGNSA. CDR3 in amino acids: CASSILQGIEAFF. The CDR3 region has the DNA TGTGCCAGCAGCATTCTACAGGGAATCGAAGCTTTCTTT.

V is TRBV7-2 and J is TRBJ1-1; possible D gene TRBD1, 5 bases. The germline gives CDR1 SGHTA, CDR2 FQGNSA. This CDR3 has 15 residues. Trimming removed 8 bases at V and 1 base at J, with 17 bases between. The CDR3 protein is CASLGGGAANTEAFF. CDR3 in DNA: TGTGCCAGCCTGGGAGGAGGGGCGGCGAACACTGAAGCTTTCTTT.

This chain connects TRBV3-1 (or the pseudogene TRBV3-2) to TRBJ1-2; D might be TRBD1 (5 bases). The CDR3 is 13 amino acids. Germline V gives CDR1 LGHDT, CDR2 YNNKEL (reference sequence). V lost 4 bases and J lost 1, with 7 bases in between. The CDR3 reads CASSPGVNYGYTF. The CDR3 DNA is TGTGCCAGCAGCCCGGGGGTTAACTATGGCTACACCTTC.

The count of this clone is one. The genes are TRBV10-2 and TRBJ2-4; perhaps TRBD2 as D (7 bases). Trimming pared 4 bases from V and 1 base from J, leaving 11 bases between. The length of the CDR3 is 15 residues. Germline loops: CDR1 WSHSY, CDR2 SAAADI. This chain's CDR3 is CASSVGGLAKNIQYF. The CDR3 DNA is TGCGCCAGCAGTGTGGGGGGGCTTGCCAAAAACATTCAGTACTTC.

This clone was detected only once. The gene calls are TRBV3-1 (or the pseudogene TRBV3-2) and TRBJ1-1; weak D call: TRBD1 (6 bases). This CDR3 spans 14 amino acids. Germline CDR1 reads LGHDT; CDR2 reads YNNKEL (reference sequence). Trimming shortened V by 2 bases and J by 4 bases, and 11 bases separated the two germline ends. CDR3 protein: CASSQWTVGTEAFF. Here the CDR3 DNA reads TGTGCCAGCAGCCAATGGACAGTTGGCACTGAAGCTTTCTTT.

This rearrangement joins TRBV2 to TRBJ1-1, with a tentative D call TRBD1 (6 bases). The CDR3 is made up of 12 amino acids. Per the germline V gene, CDR1 is SNHLY and CDR2 is FYNNEI. The ends were cut back, 8 bases at V and 11 bases at J, with 18 bases in the middle. CDR3 residues: CASVDWDQGAFF. The CDR3, as DNA: TGTGCCAGCGTAGACTGGGACCAGGGGGCTTTCTTT.

The chain recombines TRBV6-2 or TRBV6-3 with TRBJ1-1; possible D gene TRBD1, 5 bases. Germline V lookup: CDR1 MNHEY, CDR2 SVGEGT. The V and J ends lost 2 bases and 4 bases respectively, with 17 bases between them. This CDR3 has 16 residues. DNA for the CDR3: TGTGCCAGCAGTTACAGTTTTCTAGCGGGGCGCACTGAAGCTTTCTTT. Protein: CASSYSFLAGRTEAFF.

The CDR3: CASAWGRTYSYEQYF. The CDR3 DNA sequence: TGTGCCAGCGCCTGGGGCAGGACCTATTCCTACGAGCAGTACTTC. This chain connects TRBV2 to TRBJ2-7, with D tentatively TRBD1 (5 bases). The germline V gene encodes CDR1 SNHLY and CDR2 FYNNEI. The CDR3 contains 15 residues. Trimming removed 8 bases at V and 1 base at J, with 18 bases between.

J is TRBJ1-1 and V is TRBV28; TRBD1 matches at 9 bases. Losses at the gene ends were 4 bases for V and 1 base for J; bases not matched to a gene: 7. The germline CDR1 and CDR2 sequences are MDHEN and SYDVKM. The CDR3 loop spans 16 amino acids. The CDR3, as DNA: TGTGCCAGCAGTTCACAGGGGGCAATCGGGAACACTGAAGCTTTCTTT. It is translated as CASSSQGAIGNTEAFF.

The CDR3 loop reads CASSYTAGALHEQYF. CDR3 sequence (DNA): TGTGCCAGCAGTTACACGGCGGGGGCCCTCCACGAGCAGTACTTC. The chain has TRBV6-6 and TRBJ2-7; perhaps TRBD2 as D (7 bases). Trimming left V 2 bases short and J 5 bases short, with 16 bases between. Germline-derived CDR1 and CDR2 are MNHNY and SVGAGI (reference sequence). The CDR3 is 15 amino acids.

The J gene is TRBJ2-5, the V gene TRBV12-3 or TRBV12-4; D not resolved. Deletions cut 2 bases from V and 5 bases from J, with 9 bases between. This CDR3 has 13 residues. This chain's CDR3 is CASSLLPGETQYF. The CDR3 DNA follows: TGTGCCAGCAGTTTATTGCCCGGGGAGACCCAGTACTTC.

The chain is built from TRBV5-5 and TRBJ2-2; D is uncertain. Trimming took off 2 bases at V and 3 bases at J, with 14 bases between the two ends. The CDR3 consists of 16 residues. The germline V gene encodes CDR1 SGHKS and CDR2 YYEKEE (reference sequence). The DNA for the CDR3 is TGTGCCAGCAGCTTCCTTCGGCGGCGTGACACCGGGGAGCTGTTTTTT. This sequence encodes CASSFLRRRDTGELFF.

V is TRBV11-2 and J is TRBJ1-2; D is uncertain. The germline V and J ends were trimmed by 4 bases and 0 bases, with 12 bases remaining between them. CDR1 and CDR2 (germline): SGHAT, FQNNGV. This CDR3 has 15 amino acids. The DNA for the CDR3 is TGTGCCAGCAGCTATGCGTCATCCTCTAACTATGGCTACACCTTC. As protein: CASSYASSSNYGYTF.

V and J are TRBV7-3 and TRBJ1-1; D ambiguous. The germline gives CDR1 SGHTA, CDR2 FQGTGA. V gave up 5 bases and J gave up 4 bases, with 17 bases separating them. The CDR3 runs 15 residues. CDR3 residues: CASSPTNTDPTEAFF. The DNA for the CDR3 is TGTGCCAGCAGCCCAACCAATACAGACCCCACTGAAGCTTTCTTT.